The text below deals with one TCR beta chain. This record belongs to a study of CD8 T cells in Susac syndrome. Looking at the study overall: Each patient with Susac syndrome, at the time of blood draw, was therapy-naive, on corticosteroids, or on intravenous immunoglobulin alone.

Random hexamers primed reverse transcription of about 0.45 to 1 ug RNA. An immunoSEQ multiplex PCR generated amplified TCR beta CDR3 products spanning 54 Vbeta and 13 Jbeta. A single record per CDR3 protein comes from TCRdb applying MiXCR to the immunoSEQ multiplex PCR reads. The sample lists around 150,000 distinct CDR3 sequences, roughly 94% occurring once. CDR3 length: 13 residues. Between the trimmed V and J ends, which lost 8 bases and 5 bases, there was a span of 15 bases. Germline CDR1 PRHDT, CDR2 FYEKMQ (reference sequence). FACS was used to enrich TEMRA cells, whereas the CD8+ and CD4+ T cells were obtained by negative isolation.

The chain links TRBV13 to TRBJ2-5; D remains ambiguous. This clonotype was sampled from a human donor with Susac syndrome. The sample taken for sequencing was CD8+ T cells from PBMCs. DNA for the CDR3: TGTGCCAGCGCATCGCATTCCTCCGAGACCCAGTACTTC. Translation gives CASASHSSETQYF.